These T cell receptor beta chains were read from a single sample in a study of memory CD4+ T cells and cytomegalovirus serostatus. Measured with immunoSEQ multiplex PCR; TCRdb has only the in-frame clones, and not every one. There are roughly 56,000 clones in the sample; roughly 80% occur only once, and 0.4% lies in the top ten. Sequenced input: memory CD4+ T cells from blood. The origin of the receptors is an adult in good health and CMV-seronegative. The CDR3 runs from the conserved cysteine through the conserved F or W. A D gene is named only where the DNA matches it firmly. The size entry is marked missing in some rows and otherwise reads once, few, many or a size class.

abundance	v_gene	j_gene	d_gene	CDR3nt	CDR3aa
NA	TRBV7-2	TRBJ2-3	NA	TGTGCCAGCAGCTCAATGGGGCCCACAGATACGCAGTATTTT	CASSSMGPTDTQYF
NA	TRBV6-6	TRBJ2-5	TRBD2	TGTGCCAGCAGAAGACTAGCGGGGCAAGAGACCCAGTACTTC	CASRRLAGQETQYF
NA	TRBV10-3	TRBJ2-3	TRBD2	TGTGCCATCAGTGAGTTTTCGGGGGGGCAAGGCGCAGATACGCAGTATTTT	CAISEFSGGQGADTQYF
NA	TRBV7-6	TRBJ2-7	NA	TGTGCCAGCAGCTTAGCGGAAACAGGCCCCTACGAGCAGTACTTC	CASSLAETGPYEQYF
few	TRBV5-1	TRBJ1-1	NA	TGCGCCAGCAGCTTGGAGGGGAACACTGAAGCTTTCTTT	CASSLEGNTEAFF
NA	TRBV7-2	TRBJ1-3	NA	TGTGCCAGCAGCTTAGAGACAGTCCTGTCTGGAAACACCATATATTTT	CASSLETVLSGNTIYF
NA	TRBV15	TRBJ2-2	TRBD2	TGTGCCACCAGCAGGGGACTAGCGGGGACGAACACCGGGGAGCTGTTTTTT	CATSRGLAGTNTGELFF
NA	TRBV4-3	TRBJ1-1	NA	TGCGCCAGCAGCCAAGACACGGGGTGGGCTGAAGCTTTCTTT	CASSQDTGWAEAFF
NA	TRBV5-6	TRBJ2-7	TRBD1	TGTGCCAGCAGCACAGGGGGCTTGGTTTCTTACGAGCAGTACTTC	CASSTGGLVSYEQYF
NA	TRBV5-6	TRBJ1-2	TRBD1	TGTGCCAGCAGCGTGTTTCCGGGACAGGGTGCGGGCTACACCTTC	CASSVFPGQGAGYTF
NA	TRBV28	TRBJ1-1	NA	TGTGCCTCAGTCCGTAGGAACACTGAAGCTTTCTTT	CASVRRNTEAFF
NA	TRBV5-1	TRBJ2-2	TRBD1	TGCGCCAGCAGCCCTATCCCGGGACAGGGTTACACCGGGGAGCTGTTTTTT	CASSPIPGQGYTGELFF
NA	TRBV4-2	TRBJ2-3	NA	TGTGCCAGCAGCCAAGGATTGGCGGATACGCAGTATTTT	CASSQGLADTQYF
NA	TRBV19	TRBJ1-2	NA	TGTGCCAGTAGTCCCTCCCGCGGGGTGAGGGACTATGGCTACACCTTC	CASSPSRGVRDYGYTF
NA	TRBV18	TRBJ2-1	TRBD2	TGTGCCAGCTCACCCGGGACTAGCGGGGGGCTAGAGCAGTTCTTC	CASSPGTSGGLEQFF
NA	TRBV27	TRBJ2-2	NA	TGTGCCAGCAGTTCCCGCAGGGTGGGCCCCGGGGAGCTGTTTTTT	CASSSRRVGPGELFF
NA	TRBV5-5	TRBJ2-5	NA	TGTGCCAGCAGCTTAACGGGCCCTGGGGAGACCCAGTACTTC	CASSLTGPGETQYF
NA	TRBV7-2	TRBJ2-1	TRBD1	TGTGCCAGCAGCTTTGGACAGGGGGCGCGGAATGAGCAGTTCTTC	CASSFGQGARNEQFF
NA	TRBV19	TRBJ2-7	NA	TGTGCCAGTAGTAACCCAATGGGGGGAACCTACGAGCAGTACTTC	CASSNPMGGTYEQYF
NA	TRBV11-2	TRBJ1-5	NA	TGTGCCAGCAGCTTCGAACCGGGTCAGCCCCAGCATTTT	CASSFEPGQPQHF
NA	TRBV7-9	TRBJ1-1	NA	TGTGCCAGCAGCTCCCCTACAGCGAACACTGAAGCTTTCTTT	CASSSPTANTEAFF
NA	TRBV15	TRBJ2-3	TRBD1	TGTGCCACCAGCAGGGGGGACAGTGACCTCGATACGCAGTATTTT	CATSRGDSDLDTQYF
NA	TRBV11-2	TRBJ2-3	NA	TGTGCCAGCAGCTCCTTAGGCGGCGGTAGAGATACGCAGTATTTT	CASSSLGGGRDTQYF
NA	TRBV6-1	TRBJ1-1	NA	TGTGCCAGCAGTGGTGGCAACAGGAACACTGAAGCTTTCTTT	CASSGGNRNTEAFF
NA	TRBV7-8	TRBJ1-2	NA	TGTGCCAGCAGCAAAGCCGGGGGAATAACTAGTGGCTACACCTTC	CASSKAGGITSGYTF
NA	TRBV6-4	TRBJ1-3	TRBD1	TGTGCCAGCATGGGCACGACAGGGCCTGGAAACACCATATATTTT	CASMGTTGPGNTIYF
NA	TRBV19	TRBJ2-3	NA	TGTGCCAGTAGTATACGTCCGTTCACAGATACGCAGTATTTT	CASSIRPFTDTQYF
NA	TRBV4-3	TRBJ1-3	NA	TGCGCCAGCAGCCAAGATGGTAGGGAAGACACCATATATTTT	CASSQDGREDTIYF
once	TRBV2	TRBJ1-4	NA	TGTGCCAGTGGACGGGTTGGAGAAAAACTGTTTTTT	CASGRVGEKLFF
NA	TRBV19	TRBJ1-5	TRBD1	TGTGCCAGCAAAGAACAGGGGGCCAGCAATCAGCCCCAGCATTTT	CASKEQGASNQPQHF
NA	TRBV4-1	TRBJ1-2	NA	TGCGCCAGCAGCCAACTCCCGGGAGCTAACTATGGCTACACCTTC	CASSQLPGANYGYTF
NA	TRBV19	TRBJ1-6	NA	TGTGCCAGTAGACTATTTGGCCGGGAGACCCTCCACTTT	CASRLFGRETLHF
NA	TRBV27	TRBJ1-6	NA	TGTGCCAGCAGTCCTTTAACGGAGAGTCATTATTCACCCCTCCACTTT	CASSPLTESHYSPLHF
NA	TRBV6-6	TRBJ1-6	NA	TGTGCCAGCAGTGCCCGGGGGAATTCACCCCTCCACTTT	CASSARGNSPLHF
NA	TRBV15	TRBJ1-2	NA	TGTGCCACCAGCAGAGATCAAAATTCTCCGGGCGGCTACACCTTC	CATSRDQNSPGGYTF
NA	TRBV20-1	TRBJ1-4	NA	TGCAGTGCCCCCCAGTGGGAAAAACTGTTTTTT	CSAPQWEKLFF
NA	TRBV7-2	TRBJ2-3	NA	TGTGCCAGCAGCGGTTACGCGGGTGTCACAGATACGCAGTATTTT	CASSGYAGVTDTQYF
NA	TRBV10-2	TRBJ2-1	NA	TGCGCCAGCAGTGAGATACACCCCTCCTACAATGAGCAGTTCTTC	CASSEIHPSYNEQFF
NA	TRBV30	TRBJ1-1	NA	TGTGCCTGGAGTGTTTTGGTGGGCACTGAAGCTTTCTTT	CAWSVLVGTEAFF
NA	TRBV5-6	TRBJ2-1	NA	TGTGCCAGCAGCCTGGGCCGGGGTGAGCAGTTCTTC	CASSLGRGEQFF
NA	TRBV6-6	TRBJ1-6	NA	TGTGCCAGCAGTCTTGACTATAATTCACCCCTCCACTTT	CASSLDYNSPLHF
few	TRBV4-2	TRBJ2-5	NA	TGTGCCAGCAGCCAAGAAGGGCTAGAGGAGACCCAGTACTTC	CASSQEGLEETQYF